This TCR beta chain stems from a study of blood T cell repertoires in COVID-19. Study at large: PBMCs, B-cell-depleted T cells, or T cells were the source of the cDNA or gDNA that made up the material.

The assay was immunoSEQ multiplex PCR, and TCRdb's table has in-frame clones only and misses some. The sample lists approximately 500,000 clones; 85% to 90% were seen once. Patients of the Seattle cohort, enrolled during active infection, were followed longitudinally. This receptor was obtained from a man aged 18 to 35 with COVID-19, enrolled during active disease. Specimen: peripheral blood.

CDR3: CASSVDWSRGETQYF. DNA of the CDR3: TGTGCCAGCAGCGTAGATTGGTCAAGGGGGGAGACCCAGTACTTC. The chain couples TRBV9 to TRBJ2-5, with D possibly matching TRBD1 (6 bases). The germline V gene has CDR1 SGDLS and CDR2 YYNGEE. Trimming pared 0 bases from V and 5 bases from J, leaving 14 bases between. The CDR3 extends over 15 amino acids.